Following are 32 T cell receptor beta chains from one sample sequenced in a study of T cells in Graves' hyperthyroidism and ophthalmopathy. RNA transcripts were the template for amplifying TCR beta CDR3 regions. With the HTBI primer set, the TCR CDR3 went through a first round of RT-PCR. TCRdb reprocessed the multiplex PCR reads with MiXCR, giving one entry per CDR3 protein. The repertoire consists of 450,000 to 700,000 distinct CDR3 sequences, with 35% to 55% occurring once and the leading ten covering about 8.3%. Input material: peripheral blood or thyroid tissue (not recorded which). These receptors were obtained from a woman younger than 30 with Graves' hyperthyroidism.

The table lists this clonotype with many counts. The chain recombines TRBV4-3 with TRBJ2-7; 11 bases fit TRBD2. CDR3 length equals 15 residues. Germline assignment: CDR1 LGHNA and CDR2 YSLEER. The junction had 5 bases not matched to a gene; V was cut back by 5 bases and J by 2 bases. CDR3: CASSFGTSGTYEQYF. The CDR3, as DNA: TGCGCCAGCAGCTTCGGGACTAGCGGAACCTACGAGCAGTACTTC.

This clonotype was seen only once. CDR3 nucleotide sequence: TGTGCCATCAGCTCCAGAGGCGAGCAGTACTTC. This encodes CAISSRGEQYF. The rearrangement uses TRBV10-3 and TRBJ2-7; no definite D call. CDR1 and CDR2 from the germline V gene are ENHRY and SYGVKD. This CDR3 is built from 11 residues. The V end lost 6 bases, the J end lost 6 bases, and 9 bases lay between the germline ends.

V usage is TRBV29-1 and J usage is TRBJ1-2; no reliable D call. Germline CDR1 SQVTM, CDR2 ANQGSEA. The CDR3 sequence is 11 residues long. This chain's CDR3 is CSLSSGVGYTF. Here the CDR3 DNA reads TGCAGTTTATCAAGCGGGGTGGGCTACACCTTC. Combining the CDR3 with reference TRBV29-1 and TRBJ1-2 gives the whole variable domain SAVISQKPSRDICQRGTSLTIQCQVDSQVTMMFWYRQQPGQSLTLIATANQGSEATYESGFVIDKFPISRPNLTFSTLTVSNMSPEDSSIYLCSLSSGVGYTFGSGTRLTVV.

The chain links TRBV7-6 to TRBJ2-7, with D perhaps matching TRBD1 (5 bases). Germline lookup yields CDR1 SGHVS and CDR2 FNYEAQ. Trimming pared 7 bases from V and 6 bases from J, leaving 13 bases between. The CDR3 is 12 amino acids. Here the CDR3 DNA reads TGTGCCAGCATCCTGGGGCTCGGCGAGCAGTACTTC. It is translated as CASILGLGEQYF.

This clonotype was counted many times. The V call is TRBV7-2, the J call TRBJ1-1, with a possible D match to TRBD1 (6 bases). Germline CDR1 is SGHTA and CDR2 is FQGNSA. The CDR3 covers 13 residues. The V end was cut by 4 bases, the J end by 11 bases, with 17 bases between. The DNA of the CDR3 is TGTGCCAGCAGCTCCGGGGGGGGCGCAGCCGCTTTCTTT. Translation: CASSSGGGAAAFF.

This clonotype was counted ten times or more. V and J are TRBV4-3 and TRBJ1-2; 8 nucleotides align to TRBD1. The CDR3 consists of 15 residues. Trimming at V came to 0 bases and at J to 7 bases, leaving 7 bases not matched to a gene. The germline V gene has CDR1 LGHNA and CDR2 YSLEER. In DNA form, the CDR3 reads TGCGCCAGCAGCCAAGAAGGCAGGGGGCCGGGTGGCTACACCTTC. Translated: CASSQEGRGPGGYTF.

This chain joins TRBV9 and TRBJ1-5; 11 bases agree with TRBD1. The J segment lost 2 bases and the V segment lost 4 bases, leaving 5 bases of the junction unmatched. Germline V gene data show CDR1 as SGDLS and CDR2 as YYNGEE. The CDR3 length is 16 residues. CDR3 protein: CASSLGTGGGNQPQHF. The CDR3 region has the DNA TGTGCCAGCAGCCTTGGGACAGGGGGTGGCAATCAGCCCCAGCATTTT.

This clonotype has ten or more counts. The chain employs TRBV19 and TRBJ1-4; 7 bases match TRBD1. This CDR3 has 15 amino acids. Germline lookup yields CDR1 LNHDA and CDR2 SQIVND (reference sequence). V was clipped by 4 bases and J by 3 bases; unmatched bases: 5. CDR3 residues: CASSSDRVANEKLFF. In DNA form, the CDR3 reads TGTGCCAGTAGTAGTGACAGGGTAGCTAATGAAAAACTGTTTTTT.

This clonotype was found a few times. The V call is TRBV20-1, the J call TRBJ2-3; TRBD2 matches at 7 bases. The CDR3 is made up of 13 amino acids. With 6 bases clipped from V and 2 bases from J, the junction kept 5 bases outside the gene matches. Germline V gene data show CDR1 as DFQATT and CDR2 as SNEGSKA (reference sequence). CDR3 loop: CSAAGDPTDTQYF. The CDR3 nucleotides read TGCAGTGCCGCGGGGGATCCCACAGATACGCAGTATTTT.

The rearrangement uses TRBV20-1 and TRBJ2-6; D gene unclear. The CDR3 spans 15 residues. Trimming shortened V by 6 bases and J by 2 bases, and 14 bases separated the two germline ends. CDR1 is DFQATT and CDR2 is SNEGSKA in the germline V gene (reference sequence). CDR3 amino acids: CSASSPRTGANVLTF. The CDR3, as DNA: TGCAGTGCCAGCAGTCCGCGGACTGGGGCCAACGTCCTGACTTTC.

CDR3 coding DNA: TGCGCCAGCAGCCGACTAGGGACAAGGAAAACAACTAATGAAAAACTGTTTTTT. Protein: CASSRLGTRKTTNEKLFF. This chain connects TRBV5-1 to TRBJ1-4, with D tentatively TRBD1 (6 bases). The CDR3 runs 18 residues. The V end was cut by 4 bases, the J end by 0 bases, with 19 bases between. Germline assignment: CDR1 SGHRS and CDR2 YFSETQ.

This clonotype appeared a single time. CDR3 coding DNA: TGCGCCAGCAGCCAAGATGGGACTCAGAATGAAAAACTGTTTTTT. This codes for CASSQDGTQNEKLFF. This rearrangement joins TRBV4-1 to TRBJ1-4, with D possibly being TRBD1 (5 bases). V lost 0 bases and J lost 5, with 10 bases in between. The CDR3 has 15 residues. The germline V gene has CDR1 MGHRA and CDR2 YSYEKL.

The CDR3 loop is CASSLAVASDYTEAFF. Written as DNA, the CDR3 is TGCGCCAGCAGCTTGGCGGTAGCGTCAGACTACACTGAAGCTTTCTTT. The chain combines TRBV5-1 with TRBJ1-1; D not certain. V dropped 0 bases and J dropped 3 bases, with 15 bases sitting between them. Germline V CDR1 and CDR2: SGHRS, YFSETQ. The CDR3 loop spans 16 amino acids.

The V and J genes are TRBV15 and TRBJ2-5; 7 positions agree with TRBD1. This CDR3 spans 14 amino acids. Per germline, CDR1 LNHNV and CDR2 YYDKDF (reference sequence). Trimming cost V 1 base and J 3 bases; bases outside gene matches: 2. CDR3 residues: CATSRVGTEETQYF. The CDR3 region has the DNA TGTGCCACCAGCAGAGTTGGGACAGAAGAGACCCAGTACTTC. Full variable domain (missing parts from reference TRBV15 and TRBJ2-5): DAMVIQNPRYQVTQFGKPVTLSCSQTLNHNVMYWYQQKSSQAPKLLFHYYDKDFNNEADTPDNFQSRRPNTSFCFLDIRSPGLGDTAMYLCATSRVGTEETQYFGPGTRLLVL.

V gene TRBV18 combines with J gene TRBJ1-2; 7 positions agree with TRBD1. Germline loops: CDR1 KGHSH, CDR2 LQKENI. This CDR3 has 17 amino acids. The junction had 12 bases not matched to a gene; V was cut back by 3 bases and J by 2 bases. Here the CDR3 reads CASSPYAPGQLNYGYTF. The CDR3 nucleotides read TGTGCCAGCTCACCGTACGCCCCGGGACAGCTAAACTATGGCTACACCTTC.

This clonotype was found once. The chain carries TRBV29-1 and TRBJ1-2; 9 nucleotides line up with TRBD1. The CDR3 is made up of 13 amino acids. V shed 6 bases and J 3 bases; nucleotides not matched to a gene: 5. The germline V gene has CDR1 SQVTM and CDR2 ANQGSEA. CDR3 nucleotides: TGCAGCGTCGGGACAGGGAATGACTATGGCTACACCTTC. Translation gives CSVGTGNDYGYTF. Together with reference TRBV29-1 and TRBJ1-2, the CDR3 gives the full variable domain: SAVISQKPSRDICQRGTSLTIQCQVDSQVTMMFWYRQQPGQSLTLIATANQGSEATYESGFVIDKFPISRPNLTFSTLTVSNMSPEDSSIYLCSVGTGNDYGYTFGSGTRLTVV.

At least ten counts were recorded for this clonotype. J is TRBJ1-3 and V is TRBV4-2; no reliable D call. Germline CDR1 and CDR2: LGHNA and YNFKEQ. CDR3 size: 14 residues. V was pared by 1 base and J by 0 bases, with 4 bases between. CDR3 sequence reads: CASSQVNSGNTIYF. The CDR3 DNA reads as TGTGCCAGCAGCCAAGTGAACTCTGGAAACACCATATATTTT.

This clonotype was picked up many times. This chain uses TRBV7-9 with TRBJ2-7; 10 nucleotides agree with TRBD2. CDR3 size: 15 residues. CDR1 and CDR2 (germline): SEHNR, FQNEAQ (reference sequence). Trimming took 0 bases from V and 5 from J; bases not matched to a gene: 4. CDR3 loop: CASSLASLAGDEQYF. The DNA of the CDR3 is TGTGCCAGCAGCTTAGCGTCTCTAGCGGGAGACGAGCAGTACTTC.

Many counts were recorded for this clonotype. The chain is built from TRBV19 and TRBJ1-5; a weak D match, TRBD1 (6 bases). The ends were cut back, 7 bases at V and 3 bases at J, with 22 bases in the middle. The CDR3 length is 17 residues. CDR1 and CDR2 from the germline V gene are LNHDA and SQIVND (reference sequence). The CDR3 loop reads CASIRWGGDLDNQPQHF. CDR3 in DNA: TGTGCCAGTATCCGGTGGGGGGGCGATTTGGACAATCAGCCCCAGCATTTT.

The table lists this clonotype with many counts. The chain joins TRBV20-1 to TRBJ1-3; D is unclear. CDR3 size: 14 residues. V lost 3 bases and J 3 bases, leaving 12 bases between the germline ends. Germline-derived CDR1 and CDR2 are DFQATT and SNEGSKA (reference sequence). The CDR3 is CSARIGLGGNTIYF. The DNA for the CDR3 is TGCAGTGCTAGGATAGGTCTTGGTGGAAACACCATATATTTT.

This clonotype was seen repeatedly, ten times or more. The chain uses TRBV2 and TRBJ1-1; the match to TRBD1 covers 8 bases. Germline V gene lookup returns CDR1 SNHLY and CDR2 FYNNEI. V dropped 6 bases and J dropped 3; count of bases not matched to a gene: 15. This CDR3 region has 17 residues. The DNA of the CDR3 is TGTGCCAGCAGCCCCAGGGGGCTAGGGCTTGGTGACACTGAAGCTTTCTTT. Protein product: CASSPRGLGLGDTEAFF. Complete variable domain (other parts from reference TRBV2 and TRBJ1-1): EPEVTQTPSHQVTQMGQEVILRCVPISNHLYFYWYRQILGQKVEFLVSFYNNEISEKSEIFDDQFSVERPDGSNFTLKIRSTKLEDSAMYFCASSPRGLGLGDTEAFFGQGTRLTVV.

There are a few counts of this clonotype. The chain carries TRBV12-5 and TRBJ2-7; 11 bases match TRBD2. Trimming at V came to 3 bases and at J to 7 bases, leaving 8 bases not matched to a gene. This CDR3 has 15 residues. Germline CDR1 LGHNT, CDR2 FRNRAP. CDR3 sequence reads: CASGFVAGGPGEQYF. CDR3 nucleotides: TGTGCTAGTGGTTTCGTAGCGGGAGGGCCGGGGGAGCAGTACTTC. The whole variable domain, filled in from reference TRBV12-5 and TRBJ2-7, reads DARVTQTPRHKVTEMGQEVTMRCQPILGHNTVFWYRQTMMQGLELLAYFRNRAPLDDSGMPKDRFSAEMPDATLATLKIQPSEPRDSAVYFCASGFVAGGPGEQYFGPGTRLTVT.

The V and J genes are TRBV19 and TRBJ2-7, with 7 bases identical to TRBD1. The CDR3 covers 12 residues. CDR1 is LNHDA, CDR2 SQIVND, per germline (reference sequence). As DNA, the CDR3 is TGTGCACACCCGGGACAGACCTACGAGCAGTACTTC. It translates to CAHPGQTYEQYF.

This clonotype was recorded many times. The J gene is TRBJ2-7, the V gene TRBV4-2, with 9 nucleotides matching TRBD2. The trim removed 0 bases at V and 3 bases at J, leaving 3 bases unmatched. The germline CDR1 and CDR2 sequences are LGHNA and YNFKEQ. This CDR3 region has 15 residues. The CDR3 DNA reads TGTGCCAGCAGCCAAGATCTTAGCGGGAGCTACGAGCAGTACTTC. Amino acid sequence: CASSQDLSGSYEQYF.

This clonotype was seen only a few times. This chain links TRBV7-9 with TRBJ1-1; 9 bases match TRBD1. The germline V gene has CDR1 SEHNR and CDR2 FQNEAQ (reference sequence). V was pared by 0 bases and J by 4 bases, with 3 bases of the junction left unmatched. The CDR3 totals 15 residues. This CDR3 reads CASSLAQTGGTEAFF. The DNA of the CDR3 is TGTGCCAGCAGCTTAGCCCAGACAGGGGGCACTGAAGCTTTCTTT.

This clonotype was seen repeatedly, ten times or more. The V call is TRBV5-1, the J call TRBJ2-5; D not certain. CDR1 SGHRS and CDR2 YFSETQ come from the germline V gene. The V end lost 6 bases, the J end lost 1 base, and 10 bases lay between the germline ends. The CDR3 has 13 amino acids. This CDR3 reads CASTSGRQETQYF. CDR3 bases: TGCGCCAGCACCTCGGGCCGCCAAGAGACCCAGTACTTC.

To note about this clonotype: Just one base apart from a much larger clone, this may be a read error. This chain uses TRBV9 with TRBJ1-6; D uncertain. Germline loops: CDR1 SGDLS, CDR2 YYNGEE. The CDR3 covers 14 residues. CDR3: CASSVMGAWAPPHF. CDR3 in DNA: TGTGCCAGCAGCGTAATGGGTGCCTGGGCACCCCCCCACTTT.

In its sample, this clonotype was seen many times. This chain connects TRBV18 to TRBJ2-7; D is unresolved. This CDR3 comprises 13 residues. V was pared by 0 bases and J by 5 bases, with 8 bases between. Per the germline V gene, CDR1 is KGHSH and CDR2 is LQKENI. The CDR3 DNA reads TGTGCCAGCTCACCACCGTTTGTTGACGAGCAGTACTTC. It encodes CASSPPFVDEQYF.

With respect to this clonotype: The junction differs from germline at one of its ends, possibly a read error. The chain employs TRBV11-1 and TRBJ2-5, with D hard to call. CDR3 length equals 13 residues. Germline V gives CDR1 SGHAT, CDR2 FQDESV (reference sequence). CDR3 protein: CASSSDKQGTQYF. DNA for the CDR3: TGTGCCAGCAGCTCCGACAAGCAAGGGACCCAGTACTTC.

This clonotype was seen ten or more times. This chain joins TRBV10-3 and TRBJ1-2; D may be TRBD1 (5 bases). Germline V gene lookup returns CDR1 ENHRY and CDR2 SYGVKD. This CDR3 is built from 14 residues. V was pared by 2 bases and J by 4 bases, with 11 bases between. The CDR3 loop is CAISERGTGYGYTF. The DNA of the CDR3 is TGTGCCATCAGTGAGCGGGGAACAGGCTATGGCTACACCTTC.

This clonotype came up a few times. This sequence joins TRBV7-6 and TRBJ2-7; D perhaps matches TRBD1 (6 bases). The CDR3 extends over 17 amino acids. Germline loops: CDR1 SGHVS, CDR2 FNYEAQ. V lost 5 bases, J lost 0 bases, and 20 bases lay in between. CDR3 in amino acids: CASSQDLGQSPSYEQYF. CDR3 nucleotides: TGTGCCAGCAGCCAAGATCTCGGACAGTCTCCCTCCTACGAGCAGTACTTC. Full variable domain (remainder filled in from reference TRBV7-6 and TRBJ2-7): GAGVSQSPRYKVTKRGQDVALRCDPISGHVSLYWYRQALGQGPEFLTYFNYEAQQDKSGLPNDRFSAERPEGSISTLTIQRTEQRDSAMYRCASSQDLGQSPSYEQYFGPGTRLTVT.

This clonotype was recorded at least ten times. CDR3 nucleotides: TGTGCCAGCACCTTACTGGGGACAGCGAACACTGAAGCTTTCTTT. Translated: CASTLLGTANTEAFF. This chain uses TRBV6-5 with TRBJ1-1; 7 bases agree with TRBD1. V lost 7 bases, J lost 1 base, and 9 bases stayed unmatched. The CDR3 length is 15 residues. Germline V gene data show CDR1 as MNHEY and CDR2 as SVGAGI.